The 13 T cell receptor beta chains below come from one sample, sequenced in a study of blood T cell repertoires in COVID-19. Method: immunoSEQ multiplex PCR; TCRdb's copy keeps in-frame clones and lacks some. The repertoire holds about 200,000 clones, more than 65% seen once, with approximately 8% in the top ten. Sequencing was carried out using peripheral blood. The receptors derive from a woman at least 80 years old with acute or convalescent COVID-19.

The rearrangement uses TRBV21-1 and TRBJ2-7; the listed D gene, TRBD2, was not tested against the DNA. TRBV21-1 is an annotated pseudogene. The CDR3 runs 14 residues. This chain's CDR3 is CASSKVGLAYEQYF. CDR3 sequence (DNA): TGTGCCAGCAGCAAAGTGGGACTAGCCTACGAGCAGTACTTC.

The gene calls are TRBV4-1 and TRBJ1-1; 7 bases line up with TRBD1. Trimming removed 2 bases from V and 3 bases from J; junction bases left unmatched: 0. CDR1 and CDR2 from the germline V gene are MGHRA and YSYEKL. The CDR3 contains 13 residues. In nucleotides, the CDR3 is TGCGCCAGCAGCCAACAGGGGGACACTGAAGCTTTCTTT. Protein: CASSQQGDTEAFF.

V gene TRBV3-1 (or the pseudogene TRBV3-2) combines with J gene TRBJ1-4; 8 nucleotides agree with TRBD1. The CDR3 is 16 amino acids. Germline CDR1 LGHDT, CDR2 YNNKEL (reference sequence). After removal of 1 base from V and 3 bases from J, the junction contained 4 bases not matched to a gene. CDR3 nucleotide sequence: TGTGCCAGCAGCCAAGCATACAGGGGGTCTAATGAAAAACTGTTTTTT. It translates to CASSQAYRGSNEKLFF.

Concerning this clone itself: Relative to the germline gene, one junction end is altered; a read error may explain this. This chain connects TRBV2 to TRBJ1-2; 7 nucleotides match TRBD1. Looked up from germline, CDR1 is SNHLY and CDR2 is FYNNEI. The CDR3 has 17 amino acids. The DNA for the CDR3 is TGTGCCAGCAACGGGGCGACTACAGGGGCGATCTTTTATGACTACACCTTC. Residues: CASNGATTGAIFYDYTF.

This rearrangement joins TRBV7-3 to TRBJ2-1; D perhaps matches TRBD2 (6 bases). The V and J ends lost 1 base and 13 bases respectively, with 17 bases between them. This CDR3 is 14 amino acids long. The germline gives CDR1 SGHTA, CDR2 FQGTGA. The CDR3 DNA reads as TGTGCCAGCAGCTTAAATGACGGGAGCAGGTCTCAGTTCTTC. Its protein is CASSLNDGSRSQFF.

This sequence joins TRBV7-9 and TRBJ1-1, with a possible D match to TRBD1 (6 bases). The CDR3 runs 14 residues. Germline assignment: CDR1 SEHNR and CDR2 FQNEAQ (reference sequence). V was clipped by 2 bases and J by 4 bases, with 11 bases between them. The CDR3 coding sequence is TGTGCCAGCAGCTTACAGGGGATGGGCACTGAAGCTTTCTTT. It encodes CASSLQGMGTEAFF. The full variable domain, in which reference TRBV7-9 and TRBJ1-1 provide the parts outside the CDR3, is DTGVSQNPRHKITKRGQNVTFRCDPISEHNRLYWYRQTLGQGPEFLTYFQNEAQLEKSRLLSDRFSAERPKGSFSTLEIQRTEQGDSAMYLCASSLQGMGTEAFFGQGTRLTVV.

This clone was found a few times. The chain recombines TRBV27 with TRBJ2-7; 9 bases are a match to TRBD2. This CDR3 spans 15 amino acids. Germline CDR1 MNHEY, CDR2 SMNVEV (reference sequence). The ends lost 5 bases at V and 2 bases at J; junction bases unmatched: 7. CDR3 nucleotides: TGTGCCAGCAGTCACACTAGCGGGCCACCCTACGAGCAGTACTTC. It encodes CASSHTSGPPYEQYF.

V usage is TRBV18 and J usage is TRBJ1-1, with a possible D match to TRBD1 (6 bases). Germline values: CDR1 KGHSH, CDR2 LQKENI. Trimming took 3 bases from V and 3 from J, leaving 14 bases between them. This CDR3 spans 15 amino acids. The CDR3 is CASSPGTFYDTEAFF. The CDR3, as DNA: TGTGCCAGCTCACCCGGGACATTCTACGACACTGAAGCTTTCTTT.

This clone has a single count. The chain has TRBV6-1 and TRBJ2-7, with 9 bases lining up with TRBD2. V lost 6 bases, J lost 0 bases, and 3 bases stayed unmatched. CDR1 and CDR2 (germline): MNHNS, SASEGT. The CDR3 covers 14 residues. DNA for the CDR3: TGTGCCAGCAGACCGGGACTAGCCTCCTACGAGCAGTACTTC. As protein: CASRPGLASYEQYF.

CDR3 amino acids: CASSPRNEQFF. Written as DNA, the CDR3 is TGTGCCAGCAGTCCCCGCAATGAGCAGTTCTTC. The chain employs TRBV12-3 or TRBV12-4 and TRBJ2-1; D unclear. The CDR3 consists of 11 residues. Trimming left V 5 bases short and J 6 bases short, with 5 bases between.

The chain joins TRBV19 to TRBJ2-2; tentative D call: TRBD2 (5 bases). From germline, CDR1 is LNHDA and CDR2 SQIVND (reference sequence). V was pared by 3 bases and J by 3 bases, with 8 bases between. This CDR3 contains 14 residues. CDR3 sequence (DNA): TGTGCCAGTAGTATCTGGCGGGACACCGGGGAGCTGTTTTTT. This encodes CASSIWRDTGELFF.

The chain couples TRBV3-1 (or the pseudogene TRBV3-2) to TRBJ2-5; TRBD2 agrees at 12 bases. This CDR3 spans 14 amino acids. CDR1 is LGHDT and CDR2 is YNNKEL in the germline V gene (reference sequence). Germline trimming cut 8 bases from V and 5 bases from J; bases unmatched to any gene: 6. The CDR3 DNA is TGTGCCAGCGCTAGCGGGAGGGCCCTGGAGACCCAGTACTTC. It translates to CASASGRALETQYF.

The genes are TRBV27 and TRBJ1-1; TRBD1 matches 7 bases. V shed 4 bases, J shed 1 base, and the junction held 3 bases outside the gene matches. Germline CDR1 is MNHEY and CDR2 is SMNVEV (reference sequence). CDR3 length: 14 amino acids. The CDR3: CASSWAGGNTEAFF. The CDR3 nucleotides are TGTGCCAGCAGTTGGGCAGGGGGGAACACTGAAGCTTTCTTT.